The rows below give T cell receptor beta chains drawn from one sample of a study of blood T cell repertoires in COVID-19. Profiling relied on immunoSEQ multiplex PCR, and the TCRdb table lists in-frame clones only, not all of them. Here the sample spans fewer than 250,000 clones, 70% to 90% being singletons. Sequencing was performed on peripheral blood. These TCRs come from a man aged 50-59 years with COVID-19, enrolled during active disease. Both conserved end residues are part of each CDR3. Each record gives: CDR3 DNA, CDR3 protein, clone size, V gene, J gene, D gene, CDR3 length. D genes are given only for firm matches. The size of a clone is reported for some rows only, either as once, few or many, or as a class for expanded clones.

DNA: TGTGCCAGCACATCGACCGGGACAGGGGTCTACGAGCAGTACTTC; CDR3: CASTSTGTGVYEQYF; size: .; V: TRBV6-5; J: TRBJ2-7; D: TRBD1; length: 15
DNA: TGTGCCAGCAACTCCAAGGCAGCGGGAGAGGGAGATACGCAGTATTTT; CDR3: CASNSKAAGEGDTQYF; size: .; V: TRBV7-9; J: TRBJ2-3; D: TRBD2; length: 16
DNA: TGTGCCATCAGTGGCCGGGGAGGCGGATCGAACACTGAAGCTTTCTTT; CDR3: CAISGRGGGSNTEAFF; size: .; V: TRBV10-3; J: TRBJ1-1; D: .; length: 16
DNA: TGCGCCAGCAGCTTGGACCCCTCCGGGACCCAGTACTTC; CDR3: CASSLDPSGTQYF; size: .; V: TRBV5-1; J: TRBJ2-5; D: .; length: 13
DNA: TGTGCCAGCAGCTTGGTACAGGGTGAGCAGTACTTC; CDR3: CASSLVQGEQYF; size: .; V: TRBV5-4; J: TRBJ2-7; D: .; length: 12
DNA: TGTGCCAGCAGCGCACCCAGGGGCTTCGACCCCTACGAGCAGTACTTC; CDR3: CASSAPRGFDPYEQYF; size: .; V: TRBV11-2; J: TRBJ2-7; D: .; length: 16
DNA: TGTGCCAGCAGCCAGGGACAACTTAACTATGGCTACACCTTC; CDR3: CASSQGQLNYGYTF; size: .; V: TRBV3-1/TRBV3-2; J: TRBJ1-2; D: .; length: 14
DNA: TGCAGCGTTGTTGGGACTAGCGGGTCCCGAACTAGCACAGATACGCAGTATTTT; CDR3: CSVVGTSGSRTSTDTQYF; size: once; V: TRBV29-1; J: TRBJ2-3; D: TRBD2; length: 18
DNA: TGTGCCAGCTCACCACAGACAGGAACTAATGAAAAACTGTTTTTT; CDR3: CASSPQTGTNEKLFF; size: few; V: TRBV18; J: TRBJ1-4; D: .; length: 15
DNA: TGCGCCAGCAGCCAGTCAACAGGGAACACCGGGGAGCTGTTTTTT; CDR3: CASSQSTGNTGELFF; size: .; V: TRBV4-1; J: TRBJ2-2; D: .; length: 15
DNA: TGTGCCAGCAGTTACACTATGGCGGCTGAAAAACTGTTTTTT; CDR3: CASSYTMAAEKLFF; size: few; V: TRBV6-5; J: TRBJ1-4; D: .; length: 14
DNA: TGTGCCAGCAGTTTTGGCAGGGGTGGAGGCTACACCTTC; CDR3: CASSFGRGGGYTF; size: .; V: TRBV27; J: TRBJ1-2; D: .; length: 13
DNA: TGTGCCAGCAGAGGAGGGGTAAGGGGCATGAACACTGAAGCTTTCTTT; CDR3: CASRGGVRGMNTEAFF; size: once; V: TRBV25-1; J: TRBJ1-1; D: .; length: 16
DNA: TGTGCCAGCAGTCCTTCAGCGAACACCGGGGAGCTGTTTTTT; CDR3: CASSPSANTGELFF; size: .; V: TRBV6-4; J: TRBJ2-2; D: .; length: 14
DNA: TGCGCCAGCAGTCAACTCATCCGACGAGGACTAGCGGGGGGCAATGAGCAGTTCTTC; CDR3: CASSQLIRRGLAGGNEQFF; size: .; V: TRBV23-1; J: TRBJ2-1; D: TRBD2; length: 19
DNA: TGCGCCAGCAGCTTGACCACAGGGGTTCGGTACGAGCAGTACTTC; CDR3: CASSLTTGVRYEQYF; size: .; V: TRBV5-1; J: TRBJ2-7; D: TRBD1; length: 15
DNA: TGTGCCAGCAGGGGGTCCGGCGGGGGTCGCTATGAGCAGTTCTTC; CDR3: CASRGSGGGRYEQFF; size: .; V: TRBV2; J: TRBJ2-1; D: TRBD2; length: 15
DNA: TGTGCCAGCTCACCACCCTCACAGGAGAACACTGAAGCTTTCTTT; CDR3: CASSPPSQENTEAFF; size: .; V: TRBV18; J: TRBJ1-1; D: .; length: 15
DNA: TGTGCCAGCAGCTTGGAGCCGAACACTGAAGCTTTCTTT; CDR3: CASSLEPNTEAFF; size: .; V: TRBV5-4; J: TRBJ1-1; D: .; length: 13
DNA: TGCGCCAGCAGCCAAGGGGGGACTAGCGGGAGAAGGAGTGAGCAGTTCTTC; CDR3: CASSQGGTSGRRSEQFF; size: .; V: TRBV4-3; J: TRBJ2-1; D: TRBD2; length: 17
DNA: TGTGCCAGCAGTACACACGCTAGCGGGGGGAACACCGGGGAGCTGTTTTTT; CDR3: CASSTHASGGNTGELFF; size: .; V: TRBV28; J: TRBJ2-2; D: TRBD2; length: 17
DNA: TGCGCCAGCAGCTGGGGCCCGGCGGACTATGGCTACACCTTC; CDR3: CASSWGPADYGYTF; size: .; V: TRBV5-1; J: TRBJ1-2; D: .; length: 14
DNA: TGTGCCAGCAGCTCTAGCGGGAGGGCCTACGAGCAGTACTTC; CDR3: CASSSSGRAYEQYF; size: .; V: TRBV7-8; J: TRBJ2-7; D: TRBD2; length: 14
DNA: TGCAGTGCACTAGCAGGGCTGGTGAGGTTCTTC; CDR3: CSALAGLVRFF; size: .; V: TRBV20-1; J: TRBJ2-1; D: .; length: 11
DNA: TGTGCCAGCAGTTTATACGGCCAAGAGACCCAGTACTTC; CDR3: CASSLYGQETQYF; size: .; V: TRBV27; J: TRBJ2-5; D: .; length: 13
DNA: TGTGCCAGCAGTTTTTGGGACAGGGGCTACGAGCAGTACTTC; CDR3: CASSFWDRGYEQYF; size: .; V: TRBV27; J: TRBJ2-7; D: TRBD1; length: 14
DNA: TGTGCCAGCAGTTTATTGGGACAGGGGGGCTCCTATAATTCACCCCTCCACTTT; CDR3: CASSLLGQGGSYNSPLHF; size: .; V: TRBV27; J: TRBJ1-6; D: TRBD1; length: 18
DNA: TGTGCTAGTGGTTTAAGGCAGGGGGAGACCCAGTACTTC; CDR3: CASGLRQGETQYF; size: .; V: TRBV12-5; J: TRBJ2-5; D: .; length: 13
DNA: TGTGCCAGCGGGGGACAAGAAAACTATGGCTACACCTTC; CDR3: CASGGQENYGYTF; size: .; V: TRBV28; J: TRBJ1-2; D: .; length: 13
DNA: TGTGCCAGCAGAGGGACTAGCGGGGGTTACGAGCAGTACTTC; CDR3: CASRGTSGGYEQYF; size: .; V: TRBV6-5; J: TRBJ2-7; D: TRBD2; length: 14
DNA: TGTGCCATCCAATGGGGGGTCGGATACGAGCAGTACTTC; CDR3: CAIQWGVGYEQYF; size: .; V: TRBV6-5; J: TRBJ2-7; D: .; length: 13
DNA: TGTGCCAGCAGCCATGGGGAGGGCATGGGTAATGAAAAACTGTTTTTT; CDR3: CASSHGEGMGNEKLFF; size: .; V: TRBV3-1/TRBV3-2; J: TRBJ1-4; D: .; length: 16
DNA: TGTGCCAGTGGATCCCAGGGGGCTGGTGAAAAACTGTTTTTT; CDR3: CASGSQGAGEKLFF; size: .; V: TRBV19; J: TRBJ1-4; D: TRBD1; length: 14
DNA: TGTGCCAGCAGCCCGTTTGGAGTCGGTTCACCCCTCCACTTT; CDR3: CASSPFGVGSPLHF; size: .; V: TRBV7-3; J: TRBJ1-6; D: .; length: 14
DNA: TGTGCCAGCAGTTTTGCCTCCGGGGAGACCCAGTACTTC; CDR3: CASSFASGETQYF; size: once; V: TRBV2; J: TRBJ2-5; D: .; length: 13
DNA: TGTGCCAGCAGTTTAGGACTAGCGGGGGGCACAGATACGCAGTATTTT; CDR3: CASSLGLAGGTDTQYF; size: .; V: TRBV28; J: TRBJ2-3; D: TRBD2; length: 16
DNA: TGTGCCAGCAGTGAGGCAACAGGCCCCGGGGGTCAGCAGTACTTC; CDR3: CASSEATGPGGQQYF; size: .; V: TRBV6-1; J: TRBJ2-7; D: .; length: 15
DNA: TGTGCCAGCAGCTCACTTCCTTCCGGGACAGGCCAAGAGACCCAGCACTTC; CDR3: CASSSLPSGTGQETQHF; size: .; V: TRBV7-9; J: TRBJ2-5; D: TRBD1; length: 17
DNA: TGTGCCAGCAGTTGGCTGTTCGGGGAGCTGTTTTTT; CDR3: CASSWLFGELFF; size: .; V: TRBV6-2/TRBV6-3; J: TRBJ2-2; D: .; length: 12
DNA: TGTGCCAGCAAATCCCTAGCGGGACACTACGAGCAGTACTTC; CDR3: CASKSLAGHYEQYF; size: .; V: TRBV2; J: TRBJ2-7; D: TRBD2; length: 14
DNA: TGTGCTAGTGGTTTGGGAACAGGGGGCCAAGAGACCCAGTACTTC; CDR3: CASGLGTGGQETQYF; size: once; V: TRBV12-5; J: TRBJ2-5; D: TRBD1; length: 15
DNA: TGCGCCAGCAGCTTGGAGACAGGGGGTGCCGGAAACACCATATATTTT; CDR3: CASSLETGGAGNTIYF; size: .; V: TRBV5-1; J: TRBJ1-3; D: TRBD1; length: 16
DNA: TGTGCCAGCAGTTACTCGAGGTTCGATGAGCAGTTCTTC; CDR3: CASSYSRFDEQFF; size: .; V: TRBV6-5; J: TRBJ2-1; D: .; length: 13
DNA: TGTGCCAGCAGCCATCCACAGGGGTTTCGGAATTCACCCCTCCACTTT; CDR3: CASSHPQGFRNSPLHF; size: .; V: TRBV5-6; J: TRBJ1-6; D: TRBD1; length: 16
DNA: TGCGCCAGCAGCCCACAGAACAACAGGGGGGAGACCCAGTACTTC; CDR3: CASSPQNNRGETQYF; size: .; V: TRBV4-3; J: TRBJ2-5; D: TRBD1; length: 15
DNA: TGTGCCAGCAGTTACTGGCTAGCGGGGGGTCTTTACACAGATACGCAGTATTTT; CDR3: CASSYWLAGGLYTDTQYF; size: .; V: TRBV6-2/TRBV6-3; J: TRBJ2-3; D: TRBD2; length: 18
DNA: TGTGCCAGCAGTGGGACACTGGGACAGGGAATTCAGCCCCAGCATTTT; CDR3: CASSGTLGQGIQPQHF; size: .; V: TRBV25-1; J: TRBJ1-5; D: TRBD1; length: 16
DNA: TGTAGACGACAGGGTACTAATGAAAAACTGTTTTTT; CDR3: CRRQGTNEKLFF; size: .; V: TRBV7-9; J: TRBJ1-4; D: TRBD1; length: 12
DNA: TGTGCCTGGAGTTCAGGGACAGGGGGCGAATACACCTTC; CDR3: CAWSSGTGGEYTF; size: .; V: TRBV30; J: TRBJ1-2; D: TRBD1; length: 13
DNA: TGTGCCAGCAGCTTACGGTCGGCAGGGGATTACTATGGCTACACCTTC; CDR3: CASSLRSAGDYYGYTF; size: few; V: TRBV7-9; J: TRBJ1-2; D: .; length: 16
DNA: TGTGCCAGCAGACAAGGTGGGCCAGGGGGCTCAGAGACCCAGTACTTC; CDR3: CASRQGGPGGSETQYF; size: .; V: TRBV28; J: TRBJ2-5; D: TRBD1; length: 16